This T cell receptor beta chain was recorded in a study of blood T cell repertoires in COVID-19. Study as a whole: Samples of COVID-19 (acute and convalescent) were obtained from the United States, Italy and Spain. The analysed material was cDNA or gDNA that came from T cells, B-cell-depleted T cells, or PBMCs.

The CDR3 covers 13 residues. V was clipped by 5 bases and J by 5 bases; unmatched bases: 5. CDR1 is SNHLY, CDR2 FYNNEI, per germline. Authors' processing steps: Amplified reference gene primers provided the basis for estimating nucleated cell counts. The protocol was immunoSEQ multiplex PCR, while the TCRdb copy is restricted to in-frame clones and leaves out a portion. V, J and clone size derive from that table, while D and trimming were established from the DNA sequence. The profile shows about 87,000 clones, roughly 88% of them singletons. The chain couples TRBV2 to TRBJ2-7; TRBD1 aligns across 8 bases. The clonotype comes from an older man with acute or convalescent COVID-19. The material sequenced was peripheral blood. The CDR3 here is CASSRQGRNEQYF. The CDR3, as DNA: TGTGCCAGCAGTCGACAGGGGCGGAACGAGCAGTACTTC. Looking up the rest from reference TRBV2 and TRBJ2-7 gives the full variable domain: EPEVTQTPSHQVTQMGQEVILRCVPISNHLYFYWYRQILGQKVEFLVSFYNNEISEKSEIFDDQFSVERPDGSNFTLKIRSTKLEDSAMYFCASSRQGRNEQYFGPGTRLTVT.